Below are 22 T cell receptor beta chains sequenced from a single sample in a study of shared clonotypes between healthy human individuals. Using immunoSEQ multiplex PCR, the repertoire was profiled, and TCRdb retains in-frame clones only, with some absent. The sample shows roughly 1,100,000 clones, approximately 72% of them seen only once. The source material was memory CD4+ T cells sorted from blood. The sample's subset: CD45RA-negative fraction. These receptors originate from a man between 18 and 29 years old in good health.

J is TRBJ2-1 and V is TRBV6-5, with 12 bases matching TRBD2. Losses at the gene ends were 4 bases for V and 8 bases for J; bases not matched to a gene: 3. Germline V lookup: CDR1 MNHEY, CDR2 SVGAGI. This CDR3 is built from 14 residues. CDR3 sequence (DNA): TGTGCCAGCAGTTCGACTAGCGGGAGCTATGAGCAGTTCTTC. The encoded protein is CASSSTSGSYEQFF.

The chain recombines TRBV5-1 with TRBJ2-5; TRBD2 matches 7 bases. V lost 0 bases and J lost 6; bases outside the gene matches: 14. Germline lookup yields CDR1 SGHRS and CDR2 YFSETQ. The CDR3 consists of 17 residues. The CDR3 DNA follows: TGCGCCAGCAGCTTGGCCACATTGGCGGGAGTCTCCCAGACCCAGTACTTC. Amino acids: CASSLATLAGVSQTQYF.

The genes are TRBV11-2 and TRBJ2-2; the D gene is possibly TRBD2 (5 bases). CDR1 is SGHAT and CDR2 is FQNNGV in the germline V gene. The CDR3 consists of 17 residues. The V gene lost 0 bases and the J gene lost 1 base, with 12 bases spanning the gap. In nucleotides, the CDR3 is TGTGCCAGCAGCTTAGATGGCGGGCGGGTGAACACCGGGGAGCTGTTTTTT. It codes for CASSLDGGRVNTGELFF.

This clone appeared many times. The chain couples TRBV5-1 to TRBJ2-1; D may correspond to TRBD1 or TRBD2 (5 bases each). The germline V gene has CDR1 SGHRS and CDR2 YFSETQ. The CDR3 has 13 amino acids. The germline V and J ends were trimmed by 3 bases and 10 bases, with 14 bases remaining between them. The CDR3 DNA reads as TGCGCCAGCAGCTGGGACCCCAATCGGGAGCAGTTCTTC. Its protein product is CASSWDPNREQFF.

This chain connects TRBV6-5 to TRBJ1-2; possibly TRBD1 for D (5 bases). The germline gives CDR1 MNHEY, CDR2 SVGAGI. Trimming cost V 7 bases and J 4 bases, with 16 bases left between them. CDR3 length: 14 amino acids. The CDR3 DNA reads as TGTGCCAGCACCTCCCCCGGGGCGGGCTATGGCTACACCTTC. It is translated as CASTSPGAGYGYTF.

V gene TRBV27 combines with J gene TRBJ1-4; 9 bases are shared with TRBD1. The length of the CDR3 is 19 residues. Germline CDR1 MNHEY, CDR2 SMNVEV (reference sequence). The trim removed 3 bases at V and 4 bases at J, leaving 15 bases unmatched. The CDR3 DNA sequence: TGTGCCAGCAGTTTCCTAGGACAGGGGCGAGAGGGAAGTAATGAAAAACTGTTTTTT. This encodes CASSFLGQGREGSNEKLFF.

The CDR3 DNA reads as TGTGCCAGCAGTGGGGGGTACGGCTACACCTTC. Its translation is CASSGGYGYTF. The chain employs TRBV6-1 and TRBJ1-2, with TRBD1 as a possible D gene (5 bases). Germline V gene sequence: CDR1 MNHNS, CDR2 SASEGT. Trimming took 4 bases from V and 8 from J, leaving 8 bases between them. The CDR3 totals 11 residues.

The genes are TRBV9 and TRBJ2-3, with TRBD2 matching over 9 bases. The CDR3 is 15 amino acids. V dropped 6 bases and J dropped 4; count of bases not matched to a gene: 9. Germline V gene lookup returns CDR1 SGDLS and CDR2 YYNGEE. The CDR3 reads CASTPQAGGSDTQYF. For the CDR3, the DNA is TGTGCCAGCACCCCCCAAGCGGGAGGCTCAGATACGCAGTATTTT.

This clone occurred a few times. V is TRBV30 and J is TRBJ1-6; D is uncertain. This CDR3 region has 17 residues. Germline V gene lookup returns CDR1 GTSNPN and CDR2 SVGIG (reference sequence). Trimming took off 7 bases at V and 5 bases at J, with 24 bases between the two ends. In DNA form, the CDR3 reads TGTGCCTCCTCAAAAGGTGCGCTACCCTTGGATAATTCACCCCTCCACTTT. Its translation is CASSKGALPLDNSPLHF.

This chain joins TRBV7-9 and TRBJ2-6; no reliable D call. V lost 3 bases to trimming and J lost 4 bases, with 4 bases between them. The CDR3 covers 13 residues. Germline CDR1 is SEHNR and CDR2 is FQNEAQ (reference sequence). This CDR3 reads CASSLQGANVLTF. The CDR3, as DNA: TGTGCCAGCAGCTTGCAGGGGGCCAACGTCCTGACTTTC.

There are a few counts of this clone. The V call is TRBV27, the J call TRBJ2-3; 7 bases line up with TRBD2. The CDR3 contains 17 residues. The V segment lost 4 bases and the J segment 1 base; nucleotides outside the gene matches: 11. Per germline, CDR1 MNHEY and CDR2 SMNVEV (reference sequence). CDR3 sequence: CASSSRGVGPGTDTQYF. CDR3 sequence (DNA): TGTGCCAGCAGTTCCCGGGGGGTGGGGCCCGGCACAGATACGCAGTATTTT.

CDR3 amino acids: CASSWTGGYTGELFF. CDR3 nucleotide sequence: TGCGCCAGCAGCTGGACAGGGGGATACACCGGGGAGCTGTTTTTT. V is TRBV5-1 and J is TRBJ2-2; the match to TRBD1 covers 10 bases. CDR1 SGHRS and CDR2 YFSETQ come from the germline V gene. V shed 3 bases, J shed 3 bases, and the junction held 2 bases outside the gene matches. CDR3 length equals 15 residues.

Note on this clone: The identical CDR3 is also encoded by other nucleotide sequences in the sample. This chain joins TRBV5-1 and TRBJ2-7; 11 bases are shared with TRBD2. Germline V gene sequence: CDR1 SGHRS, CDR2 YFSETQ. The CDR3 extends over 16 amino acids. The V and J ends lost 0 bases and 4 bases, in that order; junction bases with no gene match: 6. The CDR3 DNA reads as TGCGCCAGCAGCTTGGGCGGCACTAGCGGGAGATACGAGCAGTACTTC. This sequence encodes CASSLGGTSGRYEQYF.

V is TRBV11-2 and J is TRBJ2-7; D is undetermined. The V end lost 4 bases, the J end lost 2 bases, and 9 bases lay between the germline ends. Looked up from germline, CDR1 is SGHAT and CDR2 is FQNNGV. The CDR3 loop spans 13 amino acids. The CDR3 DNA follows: TGTGCCAGCAGCTGGGGTGGAACCTACGAGCAGTACTTC. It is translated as CASSWGGTYEQYF.

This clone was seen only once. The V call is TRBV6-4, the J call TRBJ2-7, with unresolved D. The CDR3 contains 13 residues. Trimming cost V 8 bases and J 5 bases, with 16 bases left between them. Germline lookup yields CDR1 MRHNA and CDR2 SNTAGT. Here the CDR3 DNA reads TGTGCCAGCCTCAACCACCAGAGAGACGAGCAGTACTTC. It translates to CASLNHQRDEQYF.

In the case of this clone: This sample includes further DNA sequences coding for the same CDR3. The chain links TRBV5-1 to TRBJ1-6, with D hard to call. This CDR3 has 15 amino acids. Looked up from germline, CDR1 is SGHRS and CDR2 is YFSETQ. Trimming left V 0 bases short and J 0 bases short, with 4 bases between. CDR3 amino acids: CASSLVGSYNSPLHF. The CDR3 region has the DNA TGCGCCAGCAGCTTGGTGGGCTCCTATAATTCACCCCTCCACTTT.

In DNA form, the CDR3 reads TGTGCCAGCAGCCCGGGGACAGGGGGCACCCAAGAGACCCAGTACTTC. Translating it yields CASSPGTGGTQETQYF. V and J are TRBV5-4 and TRBJ2-5; 12 bases fit TRBD1. Trimming took 4 bases from V and 1 from J; bases not matched to a gene: 5. CDR1 and CDR2 from the germline V gene are SGHNT and YYREEE (reference sequence). This CDR3 comprises 16 residues.

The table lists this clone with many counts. CDR3 amino acids: CASSPNSRPDTEAFF. Written as DNA, the CDR3 is TGTGCCAGCAGCCCCAACAGTCGGCCTGACACTGAAGCTTTCTTT. V is TRBV14 and J is TRBJ1-1; D gene uncertain. CDR3 length equals 15 residues. From germline, CDR1 is SGHDN and CDR2 FVKESK. V dropped 4 bases and J dropped 3 bases, with 15 bases sitting between them.

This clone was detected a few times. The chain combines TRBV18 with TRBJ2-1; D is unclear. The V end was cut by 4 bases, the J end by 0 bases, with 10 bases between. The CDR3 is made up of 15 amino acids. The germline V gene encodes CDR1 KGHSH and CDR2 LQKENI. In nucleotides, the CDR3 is TGTGCCAGCTCACTCACTCATTACTCCTACAATGAGCAGTTCTTC. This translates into CASSLTHYSYNEQFF. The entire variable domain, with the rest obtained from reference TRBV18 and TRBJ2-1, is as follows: NAGVMQNPRHLVRRRGQEARLRCSPMKGHSHVYWYRQLPEEGLKFMVYLQKENIIDESGMPKERFSAEFPKEGPSILRIQQVVRGDSAAYFCASSLTHYSYNEQFFGPGTRLTVL.

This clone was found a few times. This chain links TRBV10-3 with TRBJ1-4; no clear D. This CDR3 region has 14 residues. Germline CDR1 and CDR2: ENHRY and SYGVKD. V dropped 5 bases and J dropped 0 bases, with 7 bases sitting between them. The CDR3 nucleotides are TGTGCCATCAGTCAAGTTGCAACTAATGAAAAACTGTTTTTT. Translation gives CAISQVATNEKLFF.

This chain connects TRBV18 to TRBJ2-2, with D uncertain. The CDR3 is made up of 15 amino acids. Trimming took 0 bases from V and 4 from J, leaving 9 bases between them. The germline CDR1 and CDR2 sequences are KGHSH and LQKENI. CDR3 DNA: TGTGCCAGCTCACCACCGGGGTCCGGCACCGGGGAGCTGTTTTTT. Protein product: CASSPPGSGTGELFF.

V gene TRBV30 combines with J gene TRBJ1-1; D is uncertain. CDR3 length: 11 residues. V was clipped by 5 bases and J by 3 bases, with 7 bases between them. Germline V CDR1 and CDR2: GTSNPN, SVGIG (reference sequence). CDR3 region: CAWGRDTEAFF. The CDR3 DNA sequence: TGTGCCTGGGGTAGGGACACTGAAGCTTTCTTT. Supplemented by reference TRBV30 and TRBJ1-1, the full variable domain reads SQTIHQWPATLVQPVGSPLSLECTVEGTSNPNLYWYRQAAGRGLQLLFYSVGIGQISSEVPQNLSASRPQDRQFILSSKKLLLSDSGFYLCAWGRDTEAFFGQGTRLTVV.